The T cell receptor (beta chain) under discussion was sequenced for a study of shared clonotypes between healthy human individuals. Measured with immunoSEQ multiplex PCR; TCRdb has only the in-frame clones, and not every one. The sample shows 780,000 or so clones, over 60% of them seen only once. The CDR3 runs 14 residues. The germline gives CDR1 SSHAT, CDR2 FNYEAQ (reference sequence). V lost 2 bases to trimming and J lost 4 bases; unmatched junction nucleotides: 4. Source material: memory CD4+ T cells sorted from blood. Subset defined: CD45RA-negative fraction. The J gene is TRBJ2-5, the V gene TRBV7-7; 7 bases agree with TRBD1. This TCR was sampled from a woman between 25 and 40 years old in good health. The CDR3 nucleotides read TGTGCCAGCAGCTTAACAGGGGCCGTAGAGACCCAGTACTTC. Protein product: CASSLTGAVETQYF.